Listed below are T cell receptor beta chains from one sample, sequenced in a study of T cells expressing NK-cell markers. For each CDR3 protein, TCRdb gives one entry from its re-call of the 5' RACE reads, without DNA. This listing includes approximately 440,000 distinct CDR3 sequences. The sample comprised blood T cells: a sorted CD56 or NKG2C T cell subset, CD4+ or CD8+ T cells, or bulk PBMC T cells (not recorded which). Source of these receptors: a woman aged 45-65 years in good health. Each CDR3 is given with its conserved first and last residue.

J gene | V gene | CDR3 length | CDR3 protein
TRBJ2-2 | TRBV11-2 | 13 | CAINRVRTGELFF
TRBJ2-3 | TRBV24-1 | 18 | CATSGDWTGPRRTDTQYF
TRBJ2-5 | TRBV24-1 | 15 | CATSDPRGTGETQYF
TRBJ1-3 | TRBV30 | 15 | CAWTVQVPSGNTIYF
TRBJ2-1 | TRBV30 | 11 | CAWSVQAALVF
TRBJ2-1 | TRBV19 | 17 | CASSIGTSGSSYNEQFF
TRBJ1-2 | TRBV30 | 13 | CAWSPGQSYGYTF
TRBJ1-6 | TRBV12-3/TRBV12-4 | 16 | CASSLGQRSYNSPLHF
TRBJ2-1 | TRBV18 | 14 | CASSPPGLWNEQFF
TRBJ2-1 | TRBV5-6 | 15 | CASSSVGRGHNEQFF
TRBJ2-6 | TRBV3-1 | 16 | CASSQGTISGANVLTF
TRBJ1-4 | TRBV10-2 | 14 | CASKSGPRGEKLFF
TRBJ2-3 | TRBV20-1 | 14 | CSARLAGGRDTQYF
TRBJ2-1 | TRBV7-8 | 15 | CASSLPRTYSGEQFF
TRBJ2-5 | TRBV6-1 | 16 | CASSKTGMGYQETQYF